This TCR beta chain was sequenced for a study of shared clonotypes between healthy human individuals. Assay used: immunoSEQ multiplex PCR; TCRdb lists only in-frame clones, some missing. The sample includes roughly 220,000 clones, about 65% of them seen just once. Remarks on this clone: The germline gene is not matched at one end of the junction; a read error may be the cause. Other DNA sequences within the sample encode an identical CDR3.

This CDR3 has 13 residues. Germline V gene lookup returns CDR1 SSHAT and CDR2 FNYEAQ (reference sequence). The clonotype originates from a man aged 30-40 years in good health. Sequenced material: memory CD4+ T cells sorted from blood. Specified subset: CD45RA-negative fraction. The chain carries TRBV7-7 and TRBJ2-7; possibly TRBD1 for D (6 bases). This chain's CDR3 is CASSPSTGYEQYF. The DNA of the CDR3 is TGTGCTAGCAGCCCCTCGACAGGCTACGAGCAGTACTTC.